This TCR beta chain was documented in a study of human T cells and chemical hapten exposure. Study-wide findings and caveats: TCRs exceeding 1 in 1000 frequency stayed unchanged with DPC sensitization.

This clonotype was seen a few times. The antigen is undetermined. The sample's time point: patch test 2, 6 weeks after DPC sensitization. Documented treatment: therapeutic diphenylcyclopropenone sensitization with weekly scalp DPC. Suited to DPC and affected by alopecia, the donors ranged from 18 to 70 years old. Unfractionated whole blood was the source from which total RNA was extracted. This CDR3 is built from 15 residues. Germline V gives CDR1 SGHTA, CDR2 FQGNSA. V shed 5 bases, J shed 1 base, and the junction held 2 bases outside the gene matches. In the original analysis: Samples ranged from 23,224 to 690,600 TCRs, with a median of roughly 95,000. TCRdb fed the RACE reads into MiXCR, producing one record per CDR3 protein. The V and J calls reflect TCRdb's pipeline rather than the authors' work. The profile shows about 73,000 distinct CDR3 sequences, 6.5% to 10% of them singletons.

This receptor was identified in a woman in her 50s with alopecia areata. Some clones in this sample may be carry-over from other donors' samples. The source material was whole blood, sampled in connection with sensitization to the hapten diphenylcyclopropenone (DPC). V and J are TRBV7-2 and TRBJ2-3; 11 bases are a match to TRBD2. CDR3 in amino acids: CASSTGLAGTDTQYF. DNA for the CDR3: TGTGCCAGCAGCACGGGACTAGCGGGCACAGATACGCAGTATTTT. Together with reference TRBV7-2 and TRBJ2-3, the CDR3 gives the full variable domain: GAGVSQSPSNKVTEKGKDVELRCDPISGHTALYWYRQSLGQGLEFLIYFQGNSAPDKSGLPSDRFSAERTGGSVSTLTIQRTQQEDSAVYLCASSTGLAGTDTQYFGPGTRLTVL.